This entry features one T cell receptor (beta chain) sequence. There are 15 residues in the CDR3. The ends were cut back, 4 bases at V and 2 bases at J, with 16 bases in the middle. The germline V gene has CDR1 SGHRS and CDR2 YFSETQ. This specimen comes from a study of blood T cell repertoires in COVID-19. Study context: Donors in the United States, Italy and Spain gave samples during acute or convalescent COVID-19. Sample material is recorded as cDNA or gDNA derived from T cells, B-cell-depleted T cells, or PBMCs.

How the authors handled the data: Reference gene primer amplification in the assay estimated nucleated cell counts. Profiling relied on immunoSEQ multiplex PCR, and the TCRdb table lists in-frame clones only, not all of them. V and J calls and clone size are as listed in that table; D and trimming were resolved from the DNA. The repertoire includes some 500,000 clones, 70% to 90% of them detected once, and less than 2% sits in the top ten. Recovered Cohort 3 donors showed two negative PCRs, clearance, or symptom resolution. This sequence originates from a woman aged 40 to 55 who had recovered from COVID-19. Sequenced sample: PBMCs or T cells enriched from blood (not recorded which). This sequence joins TRBV5-1 and TRBJ2-7; no definite D call. In DNA form, the CDR3 reads TGCGCCAGCAGCGCGGTCCGCGACGGAGCCTACGAGCAGTACTTC. This encodes CASSAVRDGAYEQYF. Together with reference TRBV5-1 and TRBJ2-7, the CDR3 gives the full variable domain: KAGVTQTPRYLIKTRGQQVTLSCSPISGHRSVSWYQQTPGQGLQFLFEYFSETQRNKGNFPGRFSGRQFSNSRSEMNVSTLELGDSALYLCASSAVRDGAYEQYFGPGTRLTVT.